The rows below give T cell receptor beta chains drawn from one sample of a study of somatic mutations in cytotoxic T cells in rheumatoid arthritis. TCRdb keeps only in-frame clones here, not all; method: immunoSEQ multiplex PCR. The sample consists of about 19,000 clones, about 81% of them appearing once. The sequenced sample was CD8+ T cells sorted from blood. These receptors all stem from an adult with rheumatoid arthritis. Each CDR3 is given with its conserved first and last residue. Each record gives: CDR3 length, V gene, clone size, J gene, D gene, CDR3 DNA, CDR3 protein. The D gene is left open where the match is weak. The size field is filled for only some rows; it gives once, few, many or a size class.

>15|TRBV28|NA|TRBJ2-7|NA
TGTGCCAGCAGACACCAGACCAGGATCAGCTACGAGCAGTACTTC
CASRHQTRISYEQYF
>15|TRBV9|NA|TRBJ2-7|TRBD2
TGTGCCAGCAGCCCAGGGGGACTAGCGGGGCTCGAGCAGTACTTC
CASSPGGLAGLEQYF
>13|TRBV6-5|NA|TRBJ2-1|NA
TGTGCCAGCAGGATCGGGACTTACAATGAGCAGTTCTTC
CASRIGTYNEQFF
>16|TRBV4-1|NA|TRBJ2-7|TRBD2
TGCGCCAGCAGCCAAACGGGGGGGCGGGTTCGCTACGAGCAGTACTTC
CASSQTGGRVRYEQYF
>12|TRBV7-3|NA|TRBJ2-1|NA
TGTGCCAGCAGCCCGGACTACAATGAGCAGTTCTTC
CASSPDYNEQFF
>17|TRBV7-6|NA|TRBJ2-1|TRBD1
TGTGCCAGCAGCTTAGCTCCGGACAGGGCTAGGCACAATGAGCAGTTCTTC
CASSLAPDRARHNEQFF
>17|TRBV4-3|NA|TRBJ2-5|TRBD1
TGCGCCAGCAGCCAAGATTTCGGACAGGGTGTTGTGCAGACCCAGTACTTC
CASSQDFGQGVVQTQYF
>13|TRBV5-4|NA|TRBJ2-7|NA
TGTGCCAGCAGCGCTTCACAGGACTACGAGCAGTACTTC
CASSASQDYEQYF
>13|TRBV19|NA|TRBJ2-1|NA
TGTGCCAGTAGTATAGCTCTACCCAATGAGCAGTTCTTC
CASSIALPNEQFF
>15|TRBV6-5|NA|TRBJ2-1|TRBD2
TGTGCCAGCAGGGGAACCACTAGCGAAGTACTTGAGCAGTTCTTC
CASRGTTSEVLEQFF
>13|TRBV9|few|TRBJ2-7|NA
TGTGCCAGCAGCCCATCCGGGGCCCTCGAGCAGTACTTC
CASSPSGALEQYF
>14|TRBV7-6|NA|TRBJ2-1|NA
TGTGCCAGCAGCTTAGCGACAGGATCGGATGAGCAGTTCTTC
CASSLATGSDEQFF
>14|TRBV7-9|once|TRBJ1-5|TRBD1
TGTGCCAGCAGCTTCACAGGGGGCAATCAGCCCCAGCATTTT
CASSFTGGNQPQHF
>15|TRBV2|NA|TRBJ2-7|TRBD1
TGTGCCAGCATTCCGGACAGGGCCCTCTCCTACGAGCAGTACTTC
CASIPDRALSYEQYF
>13|TRBV7-3|NA|TRBJ2-7|NA
TGTGCCAGCAGCCCCAGGGGAAACTACGAGCAGTACTTC
CASSPRGNYEQYF
>15|TRBV15|NA|TRBJ1-5|NA
TGTGCCACCAGCAGAGATTTGGCCAGCAATCAGCCCCAGCATTTT
CATSRDLASNQPQHF
>15|TRBV10-3|NA|TRBJ2-1|TRBD1
TGTGCCATCAGTGAGGCAGGGGGCGCAAACAATGAGCAGTTCTTC
CAISEAGGANNEQFF
>13|TRBV7-9|once|TRBJ2-7|NA
TGTGCCAGCAGCTTAGCACAGAACTACGAGCAGTACTTC
CASSLAQNYEQYF
>16|TRBV10-3|NA|TRBJ1-1|NA
TGTGCCATCAGTGAGGGGGGGGCCCTACTCAGCACTGAAGCTTTCTTT
CAISEGGALLSTEAFF
>14|TRBV4-3|NA|TRBJ1-1|NA
TGCGCCAGCAGCCAAGCCGGGGAAAACACTGAAGCTTTCTTT
CASSQAGENTEAFF
>16|TRBV9|NA|TRBJ1-1|NA
TGTGCCAGCAGCCCCTCGATCGGGGGGCTGAACACTGAAGCTTTCTTT
CASSPSIGGLNTEAFF
>15|TRBV19|NA|TRBJ2-1|NA
TGTGCCAGTAGTATAGCGGGCGTTCTCTACAATGAGCAGTTCTTC
CASSIAGVLYNEQFF
>12|TRBV30|few|TRBJ1-2|NA
TGTGCCTGGGGGAGGGATTCGGTTGGCTACACCTTC
CAWGRDSVGYTF
>17|TRBV5-6|NA|TRBJ1-3|NA
TGTGCCAGCAGCTCCTACATAAAGGGGGACTCTGGAAACACCATATATTTT
CASSSYIKGDSGNTIYF
>16|TRBV2|NA|TRBJ2-7|TRBD2
TGTGCCAGCAGTACCGGGACTAGCGGGACCCTCTACGAGCAGTACTTC
CASSTGTSGTLYEQYF
>15|TRBV7-8|NA|TRBJ1-5|TRBD1
TGTGCCAGCAGCTCCTACGGACAGGGAGGTCAGCCCCAGCATTTT
CASSSYGQGGQPQHF
>14|TRBV5-4|NA|TRBJ1-1|NA
TGTGCCAGCAGCTTGGGCAGGGGGAACACTGAAGCTTTCTTT
CASSLGRGNTEAFF
>11|TRBV27|NA|TRBJ2-3|NA
TGTGCCAGCATAGCCTCTCATACGCAGTATTTT
CASIASHTQYF
>12|TRBV4-1|NA|TRBJ1-5|NA
TGCGCCAGCAGCCAAGAGAATCAGCCCCAGCATTTT
CASSQENQPQHF
>15|TRBV28|few|TRBJ1-5|TRBD1
TGTGCCAGCAGCCCCCTGGACAGGAGCAATCAGCCCCAGCATTTT
CASSPLDRSNQPQHF
>16|TRBV19|NA|TRBJ2-2|NA
TGTGCCAGTACCCCCAGGGCCACAGGGCTAACCGGGGAGCTGTTTTTT
CASTPRATGLTGELFF
>14|TRBV30|NA|TRBJ2-7|TRBD1
TGTGCCTGGAGTCCTGGGACAGGGGGATTCGAGCAGTACTTC
CAWSPGTGGFEQYF
>15|TRBV4-3|NA|TRBJ2-7|TRBD2
TGCGCCAGCAGCCGAGGACTAGCGGGGATTTACGAGCAGTACTTC
CASSRGLAGIYEQYF
>13|TRBV11-2|NA|TRBJ2-7|NA
TGTGCCAGCAGCTTTGGGCAGTCCTACGAGCAGTACTTC
CASSFGQSYEQYF
>15|TRBV7-2|NA|TRBJ2-1|NA
TGTGCCAGCACCCAGAGAGGGGGGAGGCTTTCTGAGCAGTTCTTC
CASTQRGGRLSEQFF
>15|TRBV19|NA|TRBJ1-1|TRBD1
TGTGCCAGTAGCAAAAGGGGACAGGGGGTTGGTGAAGCTTTCTTT
CASSKRGQGVGEAFF
>16|TRBV7-3|NA|TRBJ2-1|NA
TGTGCCAGCAGCTTACAGCGGGGACAGGACTACAATGAGCAGTTCTTC
CASSLQRGQDYNEQFF
>19|TRBV5-1|NA|TRBJ2-3|NA
TGCGCCAGCAGCTTGAAAGGATCTCATCGGGGGGCGGGGACAGATACGCAGTATTTT
CASSLKGSHRGAGTDTQYF
>14|TRBV7-6|NA|TRBJ2-1|NA
TGTGCCAGCAGCTCATGGACCCGCGGGGATGAGCAGTTCTTC
CASSSWTRGDEQFF